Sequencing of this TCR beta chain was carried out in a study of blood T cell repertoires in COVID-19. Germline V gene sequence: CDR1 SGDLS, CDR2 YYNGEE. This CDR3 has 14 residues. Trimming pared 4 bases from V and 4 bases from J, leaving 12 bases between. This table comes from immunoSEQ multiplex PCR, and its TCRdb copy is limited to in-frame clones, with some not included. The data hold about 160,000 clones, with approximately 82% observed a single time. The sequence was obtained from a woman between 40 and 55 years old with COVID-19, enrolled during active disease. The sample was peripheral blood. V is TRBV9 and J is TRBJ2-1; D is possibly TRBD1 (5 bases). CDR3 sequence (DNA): TGTGCCAGCAGCCCCATTGCAGGGTACAATGAGCAGTTCTTC. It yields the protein CASSPIAGYNEQFF.